The 2 T cell receptor beta chains below come from one sample, sequenced in a study of T-cell reconstitution after alpha-beta-depleted transplantation in children. Molecular barcoding with unique molecular identifiers was used for the TCRbeta library. TCRdb re-derived calls from the PCR reads in MiXCR, one entry per CDR3 protein. Here the sample spans about 690,000 distinct CDR3 sequences, approximately 15% being singletons. The starting material was PBMCs from the stem cell graft donor, obtained from the stem cell graft. Receptor source: a human donor who donated a stem cell graft to a child with acute myeloid leukemia.

This clonotype was seen a few times. The J gene is TRBJ2-1, the V gene TRBV5-4; D remains ambiguous. CDR3 size: 13 residues. Germline CDR1 and CDR2: SGHNT and YYREEE (reference sequence). V was pared by 4 bases and J by 8 bases, with 13 bases between. The CDR3 is CASSPFSGDEQFF. The DNA of the CDR3 is TGTGCCAGCAGCCCGTTCTCTGGGGATGAGCAGTTCTTC. The entire variable domain, with the rest obtained from reference TRBV5-4 and TRBJ2-1, is as follows: ETGVTQSPTHLIKTRGQQVTLRCSSQSGHNTVSWYQQALGQGPQFIFQYYREEENGRGNFPPRFSGLQFPNYSSELNVNALELDDSALYLCASSPFSGDEQFFGPGTRLTVL.

This clonotype was picked up a small number of times. The V gene is TRBV7-3, the J gene TRBJ2-1; 10 positions match TRBD2. CDR1 is SGHTA, CDR2 FQGTGA, per germline. V lost 5 bases and J lost 4; bases outside the gene matches: 8. There are 16 residues in the CDR3. The CDR3 loop reads CASSELPSGGYNEQFF. DNA of the CDR3: TGTGCCAGCAGCGAACTTCCTAGCGGGGGTTACAATGAGCAGTTCTTC.